One and the same sample provided the 23 T cell receptor beta chains below, sequenced in a study of shared clonotypes between healthy human individuals. Only in-frame clones appear in the TCRdb table, and some are missing; sequencing was by immunoSEQ multiplex PCR. The sample carries 950,000 to 1,100,000 clones, around 75% recorded once. Sequenced: memory CD4+ T cells sorted from blood. Described subset: CD45RA-negative fraction. The receptors here all came from a man younger than 35 in good health.

This clone was seen only once. In the same sample, other DNA sequences code for this CDR3. The rearrangement uses TRBV18 and TRBJ2-5, with unresolved D. The CDR3 length is 12 residues. The V and J ends lost 3 bases and 1 base respectively, with 3 bases between them. The germline gives CDR1 KGHSH, CDR2 LQKENI. As DNA, the CDR3 is TGTGCCAGCTCACCTAGCCAAGAGACCCAGTACTTC. It yields the protein CASSPSQETQYF.

This clone was seen more than once but under ten times. The chain carries TRBV28 and TRBJ2-3; D is uncertain. CDR3 length: 14 residues. The germline V gene encodes CDR1 MDHEN and CDR2 SYDVKM. Trimming removed 5 bases from V and 4 bases from J, with 13 bases in between. CDR3 sequence: CASSIGPGSDTQYF. CDR3 DNA: TGTGCCAGCAGTATCGGGCCTGGGTCAGATACGCAGTATTTT.

V gene TRBV7-9 combines with J gene TRBJ2-3, with 10 bases matching TRBD2. CDR3 length: 18 amino acids. The trim removed 4 bases at V and 0 bases at J, leaving 10 bases unmatched. Per germline, CDR1 SEHNR and CDR2 FQNEAQ (reference sequence). In DNA form, the CDR3 reads TGTGCCAGCAGCTCCCGGATAGCGGGGGGCTCTAGCACAGATACGCAGTATTTT. Amino acid sequence: CASSSRIAGGSSTDTQYF.

This chain connects TRBV9 to TRBJ2-1; possible D gene TRBD1, 5 bases. Germline values: CDR1 SGDLS, CDR2 YYNGEE. Trimming left V 0 bases short and J 3 bases short, with 13 bases between. This CDR3 is 16 amino acids long. The CDR3 protein is CASSVERGALYNEQFF. CDR3 in DNA: TGTGCCAGCAGCGTAGAAAGGGGCGCCCTCTACAATGAGCAGTTCTTC.

The V gene is TRBV5-1, the J gene TRBJ1-1; TRBD1 agrees at 9 bases. Germline V gene data show CDR1 as SGHRS and CDR2 as YFSETQ. This CDR3 contains 13 residues. V shed 7 bases, J shed 1 base, and the junction held 2 bases outside the gene matches. In DNA form, the CDR3 reads TGCGCCAGCGGGACAGGGCCGAACACTGAAGCTTTCTTT. Its translation: CASGTGPNTEAFF.

This chain joins TRBV6-6 and TRBJ1-5, with 8 nucleotides matching TRBD1. There are 14 residues in the CDR3. V trimming: 6 bases; J trimming: 2 bases; junction bases outside the gene matches: 3. Germline V lookup: CDR1 MNHNY, CDR2 SVGAGI (reference sequence). CDR3: CASRTGQGNQPQHF. CDR3 DNA sequence: TGTGCCAGCAGGACGGGACAGGGCAATCAGCCCCAGCATTTT.

This CDR3 is CSVPLPGQRDTQYF. For the CDR3, the DNA is TGCAGCGTTCCTCTCCCCGGACAGCGGGATACGCAGTATTTT. V is TRBV29-1 and J is TRBJ2-3; a possible D gene is TRBD1 (6 bases). Germline-derived CDR1 and CDR2 are SQVTM and ANQGSEA. The CDR3 spans 14 residues. V dropped 5 bases and J dropped 6 bases, with 18 bases sitting between them.

The rearrangement joins TRBV6-1 to TRBJ2-5; 7 bases are a match to TRBD1. The CDR3 extends over 16 amino acids. Trimming cost V 1 base and J 5 bases; bases outside gene matches: 10. Germline CDR1 and CDR2: MNHNS and SASEGT. CDR3 loop: CASSEGGQATRETQYF. The CDR3 nucleotides are TGTGCCAGCAGTGAAGGTGGACAGGCTACTCGGGAGACCCAGTACTTC.

The chain recombines TRBV4-1 with TRBJ2-7, with a weak D call TRBD2 (7 bases). This CDR3 has 16 amino acids. V lost 0 bases, J lost 2 bases, and 14 bases lay in between. CDR1 is MGHRA, CDR2 YSYEKL, per germline. The CDR3 here is CASSQDLWGGPYEQYF. In DNA form, the CDR3 reads TGCGCCAGCAGCCAAGATTTATGGGGGGGCCCCTACGAGCAGTACTTC.

The chain employs TRBV29-1 and TRBJ2-5; D ambiguous. V was pared by 0 bases and J by 1 base, with 6 bases between. This CDR3 is 13 amino acids long. Germline-derived CDR1 and CDR2 are SQVTM and ANQGSEA. As DNA, the CDR3 is TGCAGCGTTGAAGAGAATATCCAAGAGACCCAGTACTTC. Translated, it gives CSVEENIQETQYF.

The rearrangement links TRBV2 to TRBJ1-5; tentative D call: TRBD1 (5 bases). This CDR3 is 14 amino acids long. Germline assignment: CDR1 SNHLY and CDR2 FYNNEI. V was clipped by 6 bases and J by 0 bases, with 9 bases between them. CDR3 in amino acids: CASRTGYSNQPQHF. The DNA for the CDR3 is TGTGCCAGCAGAACAGGCTATAGCAATCAGCCCCAGCATTTT.

This clone showed up just a few times. V and J are TRBV5-1 and TRBJ2-5, with 8 bases matching TRBD2. The CDR3 totals 15 residues. The J segment lost 1 base and the V segment lost 0 bases, leaving 2 bases of the junction unmatched. Germline CDR1 and CDR2: SGHRS and YFSETQ. CDR3 region: CASSLERGRQETQYF. For the CDR3, the DNA is TGCGCCAGCAGCTTGGAGCGGGGGCGCCAAGAGACCCAGTACTTC.

CDR3 sequence (DNA): TGTGCCAGCAGCTCCAGGGGCGGCGAGCAGTACTTC. As protein: CASSSRGGEQYF. The rearrangement links TRBV7-9 to TRBJ2-7; tentative D call: TRBD1 (6 bases). Germline CDR1 reads SEHNR; CDR2 reads FQNEAQ (reference sequence). The V end lost 4 bases, the J end lost 6 bases, and 10 bases lay between the germline ends. The CDR3 is 12 residues long.

This rearrangement joins TRBV6-1 to TRBJ2-5; the D is unclear. The germline gives CDR1 MNHNS, CDR2 SASEGT. The CDR3 length is 14 residues. V lost 1 base, J lost 2 bases, and 8 bases lay in between. CDR3 in DNA: TGTGCCAGCAGTGAAGAGTACAGACAAGAGACCCAGTACTTC. Its protein product is CASSEEYRQETQYF.

V and J are TRBV7-2 and TRBJ2-7; D possibly uses TRBD1 or TRBD2 (5 bases each). Per the germline V gene, CDR1 is SGHTA and CDR2 is FQGNSA. CDR3 length equals 15 residues. V gave up 1 base and J gave up 0 bases, with 10 bases separating them. CDR3 DNA: TGTGCCAGCAGCTTAGGCCAGGGACCCTCCTACGAGCAGTACTTC. Encoded protein: CASSLGQGPSYEQYF.

The V and J genes are TRBV9 and TRBJ1-2; D not certain. Germline-derived CDR1 and CDR2 are SGDLS and YYNGEE. Deletions cut 6 bases from V and 4 bases from J, with 10 bases between. This CDR3 comprises 12 residues. The CDR3 DNA reads TGTGCCAGCACACTTACGAGCTATGGCTACACCTTC. Translation gives CASTLTSYGYTF.

V gene TRBV4-1 combines with J gene TRBJ2-7; 9 nucleotides align to TRBD2. From germline, CDR1 is MGHRA and CDR2 YSYEKL. V shed 0 bases, J shed 2 bases, and the junction held 2 bases outside the gene matches. The length of the CDR3 is 15 residues. CDR3 region: CASSQERTSAYEQYF. The CDR3 DNA reads TGCGCCAGCAGCCAAGAAAGGACTAGCGCCTACGAGCAGTACTTC.

The rearrangement links TRBV19 to TRBJ2-2; the match to TRBD2 covers 12 bases. The CDR3 covers 15 residues. With 4 bases clipped from V and 6 bases from J, the junction kept 3 bases outside the gene matches. Germline CDR1 LNHDA, CDR2 SQIVND (reference sequence). The CDR3 here is CASSTTSGSAGELFF. The CDR3 DNA sequence: TGTGCCAGTAGTACGACTAGCGGGAGCGCCGGGGAGCTGTTTTTT.

This chain links TRBV6-6 with TRBJ1-5; D uncertain. The germline V gene encodes CDR1 MNHNY and CDR2 SVGAGI (reference sequence). This CDR3 is 13 amino acids long. The V and J ends lost 7 bases and 5 bases respectively, with 12 bases between them. CDR3: CASTQDEYQPQHF. CDR3 nucleotide sequence: TGTGCCAGCACCCAGGACGAGTATCAGCCCCAGCATTTT.

There are a few counts of this clone. V is TRBV5-5 and J is TRBJ1-5; D call uncertain. V gave up 5 bases and J gave up 6 bases, with 15 bases separating them. The CDR3 is 14 residues long. The germline V gene has CDR1 SGHKS and CDR2 YYEKEE (reference sequence). The CDR3 loop is CASRLAVESQPQHF. In DNA form, the CDR3 reads TGTGCCAGCAGACTGGCAGTAGAAAGTCAGCCCCAGCATTTT. Variable domain in full (rest from reference TRBV5-5 and TRBJ1-5): DAGVTQSPTHLIKTRGQQVTLRCSPISGHKSVSWYQQVLGQGPQFIFQYYEKEERGRGNFPDRFSARQFPNYSSELNVNALLLGDSALYLCASRLAVESQPQHFGDGTRLSIL.

This clone appeared a few times. The V and J genes are TRBV28 and TRBJ1-2; D perhaps matches TRBD1 (5 bases). V was trimmed by 5 bases and J by 5 bases, leaving 6 bases between them. Germline CDR1 reads MDHEN; CDR2 reads SYDVKM. The CDR3 loop spans 11 amino acids. In DNA form, the CDR3 reads TGTGCCAGCAGTGACAGTTATGGCTACACCTTC. This translates into CASSDSYGYTF.

Only one count was recorded for this clone. V usage is TRBV11-2 and J usage is TRBJ2-1; 8 bases are shared with TRBD2. This CDR3 is built from 14 residues. V was clipped by 1 base and J by 14 bases; unmatched bases: 10. Germline values: CDR1 SGHAT, CDR2 FQNNGV. The CDR3: CASSLALAVGGEFF. The CDR3 DNA reads TGTGCCAGCAGCTTAGCACTAGCGGTTGGGGGAGAGTTCTTC.

This chain links TRBV6-1 with TRBJ2-4; the match to TRBD2 covers 8 bases. The ends lost 6 bases at V and 5 bases at J; junction bases unmatched: 6. From germline, CDR1 is MNHNS and CDR2 SASEGT. This CDR3 has 14 amino acids. The CDR3 DNA follows: TGTGCCAGCAGGCCCGGGACTAGTGAAAACATTCAGTACTTC. As protein: CASRPGTSENIQYF.